This entry concerns a single TCR beta chain. This CDR3 region has 15 residues. Between the trimmed V and J ends, which lost 7 bases and 6 bases, there was a span of 21 bases. TCRdb independently ran MiXCR on the 5' RACE reads; one entry per CDR3 protein. The table includes some 790,000 distinct CDR3 sequences, 18% detected once. These data originate in a study of identical twins. These same data were also listed under a study on T cells expressing NK-cell markers.

The chain recombines TRBV12-3 or TRBV12-4 with TRBJ1-1; a weak D match, TRBD1 (5 bases). The sample was PBMCs. This clonotype originated in a woman aged 18 to 35 in good health. CDR3 loop: CASTRDSSRSAEAFF. The CDR3 DNA reads TGTGCCAGCACCCGCGACAGCAGCAGGTCCGCTGAAGCTTTCTTT.